Detailed here is one T cell receptor beta chain. What it binds is unknown. Documented treatment: roughly 10-day PBMC culture with coronavirus spike peptide pools or control peptides (ViraFEST assay). ViraFEST relied on peptide pools to expand antigen-specific T cells; the TCRs were sequenced afterward. V shed 6 bases, J shed 3 bases, and the junction held 7 bases outside the gene matches. CDR3 length: 15 amino acids. Germline CDR1 MNHNS, CDR2 SASEGT. These data come from a study of vaccination and CD4 T cells after COVID-19. Study overall: Overlapping spike pools from SARS-CoV-2 and HCoV-NL63, HCoV-OC43 and HCoV-229E served as culture stimuli. Whole-study results and caveats: A comparatively limited set of convalescent patients was examined, with no early post-infection timepoints.

Cultured CD4+ T-cell DNA underwent Oncomine TCR Beta short-read sequencing. TCRdb re-called the PCR reads with MiXCR, one entry per CDR3 protein. The data show 15,000 to 20,000 distinct CDR3 sequences, 70% seen once. This clonotype was sampled from a human donor who had recovered from COVID-19. Sequenced input: CD4+ T cells from blood, cultured in vitro. The chain joins TRBV6-1 to TRBJ2-3; 9 bases are shared with TRBD2. The CDR3, as DNA: TGTGCCAGCAGGACCGGGACTAGCCCTACAGATACGCAGTATTTT. Protein: CASRTGTSPTDTQYF.